The 28 T cell receptor beta chains given below trace back to one sample, sequenced in a study of vaccination effects on CD4 cells after COVID-19. Assay: immunoSEQ multiplex PCR; the TCRdb copy retains only in-frame clones and omits some. The data contain under 70,000 clones, around 70% of them seen just once; the ten biggest clones take up 2% to 2.5%. These receptors have no identified antigens. Once cultured for more than nine days, the cells underwent separation to obtain CD4+ T cells. It was two doses of either the BNT162b2 or mRNA-1273 vaccine that participants received. The sequenced sample was CD4+ T cells from PBMCs cultured without peptide, obtained after COVID-19 vaccination. Receptors originate from a human donor who received a COVID-19 vaccine.

This clone was seen only a few times. The chain joins TRBV21-1 to TRBJ2-1. TRBV21-1 is a documented pseudogene. This CDR3 is 16 amino acids long. In nucleotides, the CDR3 is TGTGCCAGCAGCAGGACCCCTTTAAGCTCCTACAATGAGCAGTTCTTC. It is translated as CASSRTPLSSYNEQFF.

The rearrangement joins TRBV7-2 to TRBJ1-1, with D perhaps TRBD1 (6 bases). V was trimmed by 3 bases and J by 7 bases, leaving 18 bases between them. Per the germline V gene, CDR1 is SGHTA and CDR2 is FQGNSA. This CDR3 comprises 15 residues. CDR3 in amino acids: CASSFTGGTSIEAFF. CDR3 sequence (DNA): TGTGCCAGCAGCTTTACAGGAGGGACATCAATTGAAGCTTTCTTT.

There are a few counts of this clone. The genes are TRBV7-9 and TRBJ1-4; TRBD1 matches at 9 bases. Germline CDR1 and CDR2: SEHNR and FQNEAQ (reference sequence). The CDR3 has 14 amino acids. With V trimmed by 5 bases and J by 11 bases, 9 bases remained unmatched. The CDR3 region has the DNA TGTGCCAGCAGCCGGGGACAGGGAAAGTGGAAACTGTTTTTT. Amino acid sequence: CASSRGQGKWKLFF.

The gene calls are TRBV4-1 and TRBJ1-4; the D is unclear. Germline V gives CDR1 MGHRA, CDR2 YSYEKL. The V and J ends lost 2 bases and 8 bases respectively, with 15 bases between them. This CDR3 region has 15 residues. CDR3 DNA: TGCGCCAGCAGCCAACTGACACAGCCAAGAGAAAAACTGTTTTTT. Translation gives CASSQLTQPREKLFF.

This clone was picked up a small number of times. This chain joins TRBV30 and TRBJ1-5; maybe TRBD1 (5 bases). V dropped 3 bases and J dropped 7 bases, with 13 bases sitting between them. The CDR3 is 13 amino acids. CDR1 and CDR2 (germline): GTSNPN, SVGIG (reference sequence). The CDR3 nucleotides read TGTGCCTGGAGAGAGAGGGGAGGACAGCCCCAGCATTTT. Protein product: CAWRERGGQPQHF.

This clone occurred a few times. The chain uses TRBV2 and TRBJ1-3, with D perhaps TRBD1 (5 bases). CDR1 is SNHLY and CDR2 is FYNNEI in the germline V gene. V lost 6 bases and J lost 3, with 15 bases in between. There are 15 residues in the CDR3. CDR3 DNA sequence: TGTGCCAGCAGACGCGGGGACTCGGGTGGAAACACCATATATTTT. This sequence encodes CASRRGDSGGNTIYF. The variable domain in full, with the rest retrieved from reference TRBV2 and TRBJ1-3, is EPEVTQTPSHQVTQMGQEVILRCVPISNHLYFYWYRQILGQKVEFLVSFYNNEISEKSEIFDDQFSVERPDGSNFTLKIRSTKLEDSAMYFCASRRGDSGGNTIYFGEGSWLTVV.

The gene calls are TRBV7-2 and TRBJ2-5, with a weak D call TRBD2 (5 bases). The germline V gene has CDR1 SGHTA and CDR2 FQGNSA. Trimming shortened V by 3 bases and J by 5 bases, and 16 bases separated the two germline ends. CDR3 size: 15 residues. The chain's CDR3 is CASSLGLTRRETQYF. The DNA for the CDR3 is TGTGCCAGCAGCTTGGGCCTTACTAGACGGGAGACCCAGTACTTC. Based on the CDR3 plus reference TRBV7-2 and TRBJ2-5, the full variable domain is GAGVSQSPSNKVTEKGKDVELRCDPISGHTALYWYRQSLGQGLEFLIYFQGNSAPDKSGLPSDRFSAERTGGSVSTLTIQRTQQEDSAVYLCASSLGLTRRETQYFGPGTRLLVL.

CDR3 bases: TGTGCCAGCAGGACCAATCCCCAAGGGTTGAATCCCTATGGCTACACCTTC. Its translation is CASRTNPQGLNPYGYTF. The V call is TRBV7-2, the J call TRBJ1-2; D ambiguous. There are 17 residues in the CDR3. In germline, CDR1 is SGHTA, CDR2 FQGNSA. Trimming left V 6 bases short and J 4 bases short, with 24 bases between.

This clone showed up just a few times. The chain uses TRBV7-9 and TRBJ1-2, with a possible D match to TRBD1 (6 bases). Germline loops: CDR1 SEHNR, CDR2 FQNEAQ (reference sequence). Trimming shortened V by 5 bases and J by 4 bases, and 14 bases separated the two germline ends. This CDR3 has 14 amino acids. CDR3 in amino acids: CASSGYRVGYGYTF. DNA of the CDR3: TGTGCCAGCAGCGGGTACAGGGTTGGCTATGGCTACACCTTC.

V and J are TRBV7-2 and TRBJ2-5, with 9 bases that match TRBD2. Germline lookup yields CDR1 SGHTA and CDR2 FQGNSA. The CDR3 loop spans 16 amino acids. V was clipped by 7 bases and J by 3 bases; unmatched bases: 12. As DNA, the CDR3 is TGTGCCAGCACACGGTGGGCTAGCGGGGCGGAAGAGACCCAGTACTTC. Its translation is CASTRWASGAEETQYF.

The chain uses TRBV3-1 (or the pseudogene TRBV3-2) and TRBJ2-1; 8 bases map to TRBD2. Trimming cost V 3 bases and J 10 bases; bases outside gene matches: 8. This CDR3 comprises 14 residues. CDR1 and CDR2 from the germline V gene are LGHDT and YNNKEL (reference sequence). The CDR3 DNA is TGTGCCAGCAGCCAGGTAGCGGGACCCACGGAGCAGTTCTTC. Amino acid sequence: CASSQVAGPTEQFF.

V is TRBV24-1 and J is TRBJ2-1, with TRBD2 identical over 10 bases. The CDR3 covers 13 residues. J gave up 5 bases and V 8 bases, and 2 bases lay outside the gene matches. CDR1 and CDR2 from the germline V gene are KGHDR and SFDVKD. The CDR3, as DNA: TGTGCCACCACAGGACTAGCGGACAATGAGCAGTTCTTC. It codes for CATTGLADNEQFF.

The chain joins TRBV19 to TRBJ2-5; 7 bases are a match to TRBD1. This CDR3 spans 15 amino acids. The trim removed 4 bases at V and 0 bases at J, leaving 5 bases unmatched. CDR1 is LNHDA, CDR2 SQIVND, per germline (reference sequence). The CDR3 DNA follows: TGTGCCAGTAGTAGGGGACAGTTGTACCAAGAGACCCAGTACTTC. The encoded protein is CASSRGQLYQETQYF.

Written as DNA, the CDR3 is TGTGCCAGCAGAAGGTCAGGGGAGAACACCGGGGAGCTGTTTTTT. It codes for CASRRSGENTGELFF. The chain employs TRBV6-5 and TRBJ2-2; D is perhaps TRBD1 (6 bases). In germline, CDR1 is MNHEY, CDR2 SVGAGI. This CDR3 region has 15 residues. Trimming shortened V by 6 bases and J by 1 base, and 12 bases separated the two germline ends.

The chain recombines TRBV6-5 with TRBJ1-3; D unresolved. Germline V gives CDR1 MNHEY, CDR2 SVGAGI. The CDR3 consists of 15 residues. Between the trimmed V and J ends, which lost 7 bases and 0 bases, there was a span of 13 bases. The CDR3 spells CASTQDRYSGNTIYF. In DNA form, the CDR3 reads TGTGCCAGCACGCAGGACCGGTACTCTGGAAACACCATATATTTT.

This clone was seen more than once but under ten times. The chain joins TRBV5-1 to TRBJ1-1; 8 nucleotides agree with TRBD1. After removal of 0 bases from V and 3 bases from J, the junction contained 7 bases not matched to a gene. The CDR3 has 16 amino acids. The V gene's germline CDR1 is SGHRS and CDR2 YFSETQ. The CDR3 sequence: CASSLVYQGAYTEAFF. The CDR3 bases are TGCGCCAGCAGCTTGGTTTACCAGGGGGCTTACACTGAAGCTTTCTTT.

The V gene is TRBV5-4, the J gene TRBJ2-7; D gene uncertain. V was trimmed by 5 bases and J by 2 bases, leaving 14 bases between them. Germline CDR1 SGHNT, CDR2 YYREEE (reference sequence). This CDR3 contains 14 residues. CDR3 region: CASSSGARPYEQYV. Here the CDR3 DNA reads TGTGCCAGCAGTTCCGGAGCCCGACCCTACGAGCAGTACGTC.

The chain employs TRBV2 and TRBJ2-5, with D tentatively TRBD1 (7 bases). The CDR3 contains 15 residues. Per the germline V gene, CDR1 is SNHLY and CDR2 is FYNNEI. Trimming stripped 3 bases from V and 5 bases from J, with 16 bases between. CDR3 amino acids: CASSDRGAGGETQYF. The CDR3 DNA follows: TGTGCCAGCAGTGACAGGGGGGCGGGTGGCGAGACCCAGTACTTC. Variable domain in full (rest from reference TRBV2 and TRBJ2-5): EPEVTQTPSHQVTQMGQEVILRCVPISNHLYFYWYRQILGQKVEFLVSFYNNEISEKSEIFDDQFSVERPDGSNFTLKIRSTKLEDSAMYFCASSDRGAGGETQYFGPGTRLLVL.

This sequence joins TRBV5-4 and TRBJ2-2; D possibly matches TRBD1 or TRBD2 (5 bases each). The CDR3 contains 15 residues. Germline CDR1 is SGHNT and CDR2 is YYREEE (reference sequence). Trimming took 0 bases from V and 6 from J, leaving 12 bases between them. The CDR3 region has the DNA TGTGCCAGCAGCTTGGGTGGGACCCTACCCGGGGAGCTGTTTTTT. Protein product: CASSLGGTLPGELFF.

This clone appeared once. The rearrangement uses TRBV30 and TRBJ1-3; 9 nucleotides agree with TRBD1. The CDR3 extends over 18 amino acids. V lost 4 bases, J lost 1 base, and 14 bases stayed unmatched. Looked up from germline, CDR1 is GTSNPN and CDR2 is SVGIG (reference sequence). DNA of the CDR3: TGTGCCTGGACCCGGGACAGGGTTACCACTGGATCTGGAAACACCATATATTTT. It codes for CAWTRDRVTTGSGNTIYF.

This clone was seen a single time. V usage is TRBV2 and J usage is TRBJ2-5, with 9 nucleotides matching TRBD1. Germline V CDR1 and CDR2: SNHLY, FYNNEI. V trimming: 10 bases; J trimming: 6 bases; junction bases outside the gene matches: 6. The CDR3 extends over 12 amino acids. The CDR3 nucleotides are TGTGCCACCACGGACAGGGGAAAGACCCAGTACTTC. It specifies CATTDRGKTQYF.

This rearrangement joins TRBV5-1 to TRBJ2-1; the D is unclear. Trimming removed 0 bases from V and 0 bases from J, with 10 bases in between. This CDR3 comprises 16 residues. Germline V CDR1 and CDR2: SGHRS, YFSETQ. The CDR3 coding sequence is TGCGCCAGCAGCTTGGCGGACGGACCCTCCTACAATGAGCAGTTCTTC. Its translation is CASSLADGPSYNEQFF.

This clone was picked up a small number of times. The chain recombines TRBV19 with TRBJ1-6; D not certain. In germline, CDR1 is LNHDA, CDR2 SQIVND (reference sequence). This CDR3 spans 12 amino acids. Trimming left V 5 bases short and J 10 bases short, with 9 bases between. CDR3 sequence: CASSWLGSPLHF. In DNA form, the CDR3 reads TGTGCCAGTAGTTGGCTAGGGTCACCCCTCCACTTT.

This clone was seen a handful of times. J is TRBJ2-7 and V is TRBV5-4; 8 bases fit TRBD2. Trimming at V came to 1 base and at J to 6 bases, leaving 3 bases not matched to a gene. The germline V gene has CDR1 SGHNT and CDR2 YYREEE (reference sequence). The CDR3 has 13 amino acids. Here the CDR3 DNA reads TGTGCCAGCAGCTTGTCGGGGGGGACCGAGCAGTACGTC. Translated, it gives CASSLSGGTEQYV.

This chain uses TRBV18 with TRBJ2-3, with TRBD2 matching over 10 bases. The CDR3 has 16 residues. Germline CDR1 and CDR2: KGHSH and LQKENI. Trimming removed 0 bases from V and 6 bases from J; junction bases left unmatched: 6. The CDR3 nucleotides are TGTGCCAGCTCACCACCGGGACTAGCGTCCTCGGATACGCAGTATTTT. Protein sequence: CASSPPGLASSDTQYF.

The J gene is TRBJ2-1, the V gene TRBV6-1; TRBD1 matches 11 bases. The CDR3 sequence is 18 residues long. Germline assignment: CDR1 MNHNS and CDR2 SASEGT. V lost 2 bases, J lost 3 bases, and 9 bases stayed unmatched. This CDR3 is CASSEITGTGGVYNEQFF. The CDR3 DNA reads as TGTGCCAGCAGTGAAATTACCGGGACAGGGGGAGTCTACAATGAGCAGTTCTTC.

This clone came up a few times. The rearrangement uses TRBV15 and TRBJ1-5; D might be TRBD1 (6 bases). Between the trimmed V and J ends, which lost 0 bases and 7 bases, there was a span of 10 bases. This CDR3 comprises 14 residues. Germline V gives CDR1 LNHNV, CDR2 YYDKDF (reference sequence). In DNA form, the CDR3 reads TGTGCCACCAGCAGAGACAGGGGAGGCCAGCCCCAGCATTTT. Protein product: CATSRDRGGQPQHF.

The chain joins TRBV2 to TRBJ2-3; D gene uncertain. CDR1 and CDR2 from the germline V gene are SNHLY and FYNNEI. The CDR3 totals 13 residues. The V end was cut by 2 bases, the J end by 2 bases, with 5 bases between. Here the CDR3 reads CASSEPFTDTQYF. CDR3 DNA: TGTGCCAGCAGTGAACCCTTCACAGATACGCAGTATTTT. The complete variable domain, with remaining parts taken from reference TRBV2 and TRBJ2-3, reads EPEVTQTPSHQVTQMGQEVILRCVPISNHLYFYWYRQILGQKVEFLVSFYNNEISEKSEIFDDQFSVERPDGSNFTLKIRSTKLEDSAMYFCASSEPFTDTQYFGPGTRLTVL.